This T cell receptor beta chain was recovered during a study of OX40 agonist ivuxolimab in advanced cancers. Study-wide background: Among those enrolled, mean age was approximately 60 years (range roughly 20 to 85) and 75% to 85% were male.

The assay was immunoSEQ multiplex PCR, and TCRdb's table has in-frame clones only and misses some. Found here are roughly 110,000 clones, less than 95% of them singletons; the top ten hold approximately 0.48%. The TCR was taken from an adult with an advanced solid tumor such as melanoma, head and neck, liver or kidney cancer. This material consisted of CD4+ or CD8+ T cells sorted from blood, taken in a trial of the OX40 agonist ivuxolimab.

Here the CDR3 reads CASSGTGAYNEQFF. CDR3 coding DNA: TGTGCCAGCAGTGGGACAGGTGCCTACAATGAGCAGTTCTTC. The chain links TRBV7-6 to TRBJ2-1; 8 bases are shared with TRBD1. This CDR3 has 14 amino acids. Germline CDR1 is SGHVS and CDR2 is FNYEAQ. The ends lost 6 bases at V and 2 bases at J; junction bases unmatched: 3.